What follows is one T cell receptor (beta chain) and its context. The source of the sample is a study of blood T cell repertoires in COVID-19. Whole-study context: Acute and convalescent COVID-19 specimens originated in the United States, Italy and Spain. Nucleic acid was either cDNA or gDNA, and it came from T cells, B-cell-depleted T cells, or PBMCs.

CDR1 is LNHDA and CDR2 is SQIVND in the germline V gene (reference sequence). The CDR3 is 17 amino acids. Losses at the gene ends were 3 bases for V and 1 base for J; bases not matched to a gene: 11. This table comes from immunoSEQ multiplex PCR, and its TCRdb copy is limited to in-frame clones, with some not included. The sample lists about 150,000 clones; 70% to 90% were seen once. This rearrangement joins TRBV19 to TRBJ1-1, with 7 bases matching TRBD1. This sequence originates from a man aged 55 to 70 with COVID-19, enrolled during active disease. Sequenced: peripheral blood. CDR3 region: CASSISAGGRTNTEAFF. The DNA for the CDR3 is TGTGCCAGTAGTATTTCAGCAGGGGGGCGGACGAACACTGAAGCTTTCTTT.